The 10 T cell receptor beta chains in this list originate from one sample, sequenced in a study of CD8+ T cells in alopecia areata. Extracted RNA was reverse transcribed, and the resulting cDNA served as sequencing template. The data were produced by immunoSEQ multiplex PCR, yet TCRdb's version contains in-frame clones alone and is incomplete. The sample yields more than 90,000 clones, around 53% seen once. Treatment specified: oral pan-JAK inhibitor, 5-10 mg twice daily. Sample: CD8+ T cells sorted from blood, taken at week 24, from a patient treated with tofacitinib. Every receptor here comes from a human donor with alopecia areata.

V usage is TRBV9 and J usage is TRBJ2-7; D might be TRBD2 (6 bases). With 0 bases removed from V and 3 bases from J, the gap between germline ends came to 13 bases. CDR3 length: 15 residues. Germline CDR1 SGDLS, CDR2 YYNGEE. CDR3 in amino acids: CASSVGDFTDYEQYF. CDR3 coding DNA: TGTGCCAGCAGCGTAGGGGACTTTACAGACTACGAGCAGTACTTC.

The gene calls are TRBV4-3 and TRBJ2-7, with 7 bases fitting TRBD1. Trimming cost V 4 bases and J 1 base; bases outside gene matches: 7. The CDR3 consists of 15 residues. Germline CDR1 LGHNA, CDR2 YSLEER. In nucleotides, the CDR3 is TGCGCCAGCAGCCCGCGACAGGGTTCGTCCTACGAGCAGTACTTC. The encoded protein is CASSPRQGSSYEQYF.

This clone was found a few times. The V call is TRBV4-2, the J call TRBJ2-1, with D maybe TRBD2 (7 bases). CDR1 is LGHNA and CDR2 is YNFKEQ in the germline V gene. There are 16 residues in the CDR3. V gave up 0 bases and J gave up 1 base, with 10 bases separating them. CDR3 DNA sequence: TGTGCCAGCAGCCAAGATAGGGGGGGATCCTACAATGAGCAGTTCTTC. It translates to CASSQDRGGSYNEQFF.

The chain couples TRBV27 to TRBJ2-2; no firm D call. Germline V lookup: CDR1 MNHEY, CDR2 SMNVEV (reference sequence). The CDR3 consists of 16 residues. Trimming left V 4 bases short and J 3 bases short, with 15 bases between. The CDR3 region has the DNA TGTGCCAGCAGTTGGGTCCTACCCCAACACACCGGGGAGCTGTTTTTT. Its protein is CASSWVLPQHTGELFF.

J is TRBJ2-5 and V is TRBV7-9, with 12 bases aligning to TRBD1. The CDR3 is made up of 15 amino acids. J gave up 6 bases and V 4 bases, and 6 bases lay outside the gene matches. Germline CDR1 and CDR2: SEHNR and FQNEAQ (reference sequence). CDR3 sequence reads: CASSSGTGGRKTQYF. The DNA for the CDR3 is TGTGCCAGCAGCTCCGGGACAGGGGGCAGGAAGACCCAGTACTTC.

This chain connects TRBV4-1 to TRBJ2-7; TRBD2 matches at 9 bases. V lost 3 bases, J lost 3 bases, and 3 bases stayed unmatched. The CDR3 runs to 14 residues. Germline lookup yields CDR1 MGHRA and CDR2 YSYEKL. CDR3 region: CASSQVAGDYEQYF. In nucleotides, the CDR3 is TGCGCCAGCAGCCAGGTAGCGGGGGACTACGAGCAGTACTTC.

The genes are TRBV6-5 and TRBJ2-1, with a weak D call TRBD1 (6 bases). Deletions cut 4 bases from V and 8 bases from J, with 12 bases between. Germline CDR1 MNHEY, CDR2 SVGAGI. This CDR3 has 13 residues. The CDR3, as DNA: TGTGCCAGCAGTTCTAGTGAGGGGGATGAGCAGTTCTTC. Encoded protein: CASSSSEGDEQFF.

This chain links TRBV6-1 with TRBJ1-1, with a tentative D call TRBD1 (5 bases). Trimming removed 2 bases from V and 6 bases from J, with 16 bases in between. Germline V gene lookup returns CDR1 MNHNS and CDR2 SASEGT. The CDR3 sequence is 15 residues long. In DNA form, the CDR3 reads TGTGCCAGCAGTGAAACGGGACTATTTGTAGCTGAAGCTTTCTTT. It codes for CASSETGLFVAEAFF.

The CDR3 nucleotides are TGTGCCAGCAGCGCCGGGGGGTATGCCGAGCAGTACTTC. Its translation is CASSAGGYAEQYF. The rearrangement joins TRBV5-6 to TRBJ2-7; 7 bases fit TRBD2. The germline V gene has CDR1 SGHDT and CDR2 YYEEEE. This CDR3 contains 13 residues. Trimming took 4 bases from V and 6 from J; bases not matched to a gene: 7.

Only a few counts were recorded for this clone. The chain links TRBV29-1 to TRBJ2-3, with D perhaps matching TRBD1 (6 bases). Germline CDR1 reads SQVTM; CDR2 reads ANQGSEA. CDR3 length equals 15 residues. The ends were cut back, 6 bases at V and 0 bases at J, with 16 bases in the middle. The CDR3 coding sequence is TGCAGCGTGACCGGGGACATTCTTAGCACAGATACGCAGTATTTT. Its protein product is CSVTGDILSTDTQYF.